Listed here are 14 T cell receptor beta chains from one sample, sequenced in a study of CD8+CD57+ T cells in acquired aplastic anemia. Patients who underwent sequencing had shown CD8+CD57+ cell expansion by flow cytometry. Genomic DNA templated the TCR beta VDJ and CDR3 profiling. TCRdb called the reads again in MiXCR, with one record for every CDR3 protein. The table lists fewer than 85,000 distinct CDR3 sequences, roughly two thirds of them singletons. Sequenced sample: sorted CD4+, CD8+, or CD8+CD57+ T cells (not recorded which) from PBMCs. These TCRs come from a human donor with aplastic anemia.

This clonotype is a singleton in its sample. This chain uses TRBV7-3 with TRBJ2-7; 9 nucleotides agree with TRBD1. V shed 1 base, J shed 3 bases, and the junction held 4 bases outside the gene matches. The length of the CDR3 is 15 residues. The germline V gene encodes CDR1 SGHTA and CDR2 FQGTGA. CDR3 sequence: CASSLIGTGYYEQYF. The CDR3, as DNA: TGTGCCAGCAGCTTAATCGGGACAGGGTACTACGAGCAGTACTTC.

V and J are TRBV2 and TRBJ1-4; D is unresolved. The CDR3 is 14 residues long. Germline loops: CDR1 SNHLY, CDR2 FYNNEI. Trimming shortened V by 5 bases and J by 5 bases, and 12 bases separated the two germline ends. The CDR3 reads CASSKTAQNEKLFF. The CDR3 nucleotides are TGTGCCAGCAGTAAGACGGCCCAGAATGAAAAACTGTTTTTT.

This clonotype was detected only a few times. The chain combines TRBV5-1 with TRBJ2-7, with D tentatively TRBD2 (5 bases). V was pared by 2 bases and J by 7 bases, with 13 bases between. CDR1 SGHRS and CDR2 YFSETQ come from the germline V gene. This CDR3 spans 13 amino acids. Here the CDR3 reads CASSFPTAEEQYF. CDR3 coding DNA: TGCGCCAGCAGCTTTCCTACAGCGGAAGAGCAGTACTTC.

This clonotype turned up a few times. The rearrangement joins TRBV2 to TRBJ1-1, with TRBD1 matching 7 bases. The CDR3 is made up of 12 amino acids. The V segment lost 11 bases and the J segment 5 bases; nucleotides outside the gene matches: 8. Germline CDR1 and CDR2: SNHLY and FYNNEI. The CDR3 here is CAENDRVTEAFF. The CDR3 DNA follows: TGTGCCGAAAACGACAGGGTTACTGAAGCTTTCTTT.

The V and J genes are TRBV4-2 and TRBJ2-7; a possible D gene is TRBD1 (6 bases). Trimming cost V 0 bases and J 5 bases, with 14 bases left between them. The CDR3 is 15 amino acids. In germline, CDR1 is LGHNA, CDR2 YNFKEQ. The CDR3 region is CASSQEGQGNDEQYF. Here the CDR3 DNA reads TGTGCCAGCAGCCAAGAAGGCCAGGGGAACGACGAGCAGTACTTC.

The J gene is TRBJ2-7, the V gene TRBV7-9, with 9 bases aligning to TRBD1. V was pared by 7 bases and J by 1 base, with 8 bases of the junction left unmatched. The CDR3 runs to 15 residues. The germline V gene has CDR1 SEHNR and CDR2 FQNEAQ (reference sequence). The CDR3 DNA reads as TGTGCCAGCACCCCGGGACAGGGCGGATCCTACGAGCAGTACTTC. This gives the protein CASTPGQGGSYEQYF.

Only a few counts were recorded for this clonotype. This chain joins TRBV20-1 and TRBJ2-4; D unresolved. The V and J ends lost 1 base and 6 bases respectively, with 4 bases between them. The germline V gene has CDR1 DFQATT and CDR2 SNEGSKA (reference sequence). This CDR3 spans 11 amino acids. This CDR3 is CSARVANIQYF. CDR3 coding DNA: TGCAGTGCTAGAGTGGCAAACATTCAGTACTTC.

This chain uses TRBV5-4 with TRBJ2-7; D unclear. This CDR3 spans 13 amino acids. Germline lookup yields CDR1 SGHNT and CDR2 YYREEE (reference sequence). Trimming left V 1 base short and J 0 bases short, with 5 bases between. CDR3 protein: CASSLTDSYEQYF. In DNA form, the CDR3 reads TGTGCCAGCAGCTTGACAGACTCCTACGAGCAGTACTTC.

This clonotype has just a few counts. This sequence joins TRBV24-1 and TRBJ1-2; D is possibly TRBD1 (6 bases). The CDR3 has 15 amino acids. V was shortened by 4 bases and J by 5 bases, with 16 bases between the two germline ends. CDR1 KGHDR and CDR2 SFDVKD come from the germline V gene. The CDR3 DNA reads TGTGCCACCAGTGACCGTAAACAGGGAACATATGGCTACACCTTC. Encoded protein: CATSDRKQGTYGYTF.

V usage is TRBV19 and J usage is TRBJ2-5; D is tentatively TRBD1 or TRBD2 (5 bases each). The CDR3 has 15 amino acids. Germline V CDR1 and CDR2: LNHDA, SQIVND (reference sequence). V gave up 3 bases and J gave up 2 bases, with 13 bases separating them. DNA for the CDR3: TGTGCCAGTAGTATGCGGCAGGGAGATCAAGAGACCCAGTACTTC. The encoded protein is CASSMRQGDQETQYF.

This clonotype was recorded many times. The CDR3 nucleotides read TGCAGTGCTAGTCTCAATCGTGGGTCACTAGACACTGAAGCTTTCTTT. The encoded protein is CSASLNRGSLDTEAFF. The chain carries TRBV20-1 and TRBJ1-1; D is unclear. The CDR3 runs to 16 residues. Germline lookup yields CDR1 DFQATT and CDR2 SNEGSKA (reference sequence). Trimming stripped 3 bases from V and 3 bases from J, with 20 bases between.

This clonotype was detected a few times. The chain is built from TRBV10-1 and TRBJ2-1, with 9 bases aligning to TRBD1. This CDR3 is 15 amino acids long. V lost 2 bases, J lost 3 bases, and 2 bases stayed unmatched. Per the germline V gene, CDR1 is WNHNN and CDR2 is SYGVQD (reference sequence). The CDR3: CASSEGTGNYNEQFF. The CDR3, as DNA: TGCGCCAGCAGTGAGGGGACAGGGAACTACAATGAGCAGTTCTTC.

The rearrangement joins TRBV7-8 to TRBJ2-7; either TRBD1 or TRBD2 may supply D (5 bases each). Germline lookup yields CDR1 SGHVS and CDR2 FQNEAQ. V gave up 6 bases and J gave up 9 bases, with 21 bases separating them. This CDR3 has 14 amino acids. CDR3: CASSDPGNMGVQYF. The CDR3 DNA follows: TGTGCCAGCAGTGACCCCGGGAATATGGGGGTGCAGTACTTC.

This chain connects TRBV10-3 to TRBJ2-7; D remains ambiguous. The CDR3 consists of 13 residues. CDR1 is ENHRY, CDR2 SYGVKD, per germline. Trimming removed 4 bases at V and 3 bases at J, with 10 bases between. CDR3 residues: CAISGDGDYEQYF. For the CDR3, the DNA is TGTGCCATCAGTGGAGACGGTGACTACGAGCAGTACTTC.